The rows below give T cell receptor beta chains drawn from one sample of a study of CD8 T cells in Susac syndrome. TCRdb itself ran the immunoSEQ multiplex PCR reads through MiXCR, one entry per CDR3 protein. The sample carries over 120,000 distinct CDR3 sequences, about 95% recorded once. The sequencing input was CD4+ T cells from PBMCs. The receptors stem from a human donor with Susac syndrome. CDR3s include the opening cysteine and the closing phenylalanine or tryptophan. The D gene is left open where the match is weak. Clone sizes are given selectively: once, few, many, or a class where the clone is expanded.

clone_size: .; j_call: TRBJ2-7; v_call: TRBV7-2; d_call: .; cdr3_length: 13; cdr3_aa: CASSLQDSYEQYF; cdr3_nt: TGTGCCAGCAGTCTACAGGACTCCTACGAGCAGTACTTC
clone_size: .; j_call: TRBJ2-7; v_call: TRBV5-1; d_call: .; cdr3_length: 13; cdr3_aa: CASSFERSYEQYF; cdr3_nt: TGCGCCAGCAGCTTCGAGCGGAGCTACGAGCAGTACTTC
clone_size: .; j_call: TRBJ2-7; v_call: TRBV28; d_call: .; cdr3_length: 17; cdr3_aa: CASNRAGSPGQNYEQYF; cdr3_nt: TGTGCCAGCAACCGCGCTGGTAGTCCGGGACAAAACTACGAGCAGTACTTC
clone_size: .; j_call: TRBJ2-1; v_call: TRBV15; d_call: .; cdr3_length: 16; cdr3_aa: CATSSGVQGAGDEQFF; cdr3_nt: TGTGCCACCAGCAGTGGTGTGCAAGGAGCAGGGGATGAGCAGTTCTTC
clone_size: .; j_call: TRBJ1-4; v_call: TRBV20-1; d_call: TRBD1; cdr3_length: 15; cdr3_aa: CSATDRGGENEKLFF; cdr3_nt: TGCAGTGCCACCGACAGGGGGGGAGAGAATGAAAAACTGTTTTTT
clone_size: .; j_call: TRBJ1-1; v_call: TRBV25-1; d_call: .; cdr3_length: 21; cdr3_aa: CASSAIRESKQGGIGNTEAFF; cdr3_nt: TGTGCCAGCAGTGCCATCAGGGAAAGCAAACAAGGGGGTATCGGGAACACTGAAGCTTTCTTT
clone_size: .; j_call: TRBJ2-2; v_call: TRBV6-2/TRBV6-3; d_call: .; cdr3_length: 14; cdr3_aa: CASSNPSNTGELFF; cdr3_nt: TGTGCCAGCAGTAATCCCTCGAACACCGGGGAGCTGTTTTTT
clone_size: .; j_call: TRBJ2-7; v_call: TRBV6-1; d_call: .; cdr3_length: 12; cdr3_aa: CASTSSTYEQYF; cdr3_nt: TGTGCCAGTACCAGTTCGACCTACGAGCAGTACTTC
clone_size: .; j_call: TRBJ2-4; v_call: TRBV20-1; d_call: .; cdr3_length: 12; cdr3_aa: CSAREQGGIQYF; cdr3_nt: TGCAGTGCTAGAGAACAGGGTGGCATTCAGTACTTC
clone_size: .; j_call: TRBJ2-7; v_call: TRBV7-9; d_call: .; cdr3_length: 17; cdr3_aa: CASSPRLGTGSVYEQYF; cdr3_nt: TGTGCCAGCAGCCCCCGGTTAGGAACAGGGTCGGTTTACGAGCAGTACTTC
clone_size: once; j_call: TRBJ2-5; v_call: TRBV4-2; d_call: .; cdr3_length: 15; cdr3_aa: CASSQGPTLQETQYF; cdr3_nt: TGTGCCAGCAGCCAAGGACCGACACTCCAAGAGACCCAGTACTTC
clone_size: .; j_call: TRBJ1-1; v_call: TRBV28; d_call: TRBD1; cdr3_length: 15; cdr3_aa: CASTNPGQGNTEAFF; cdr3_nt: TGTGCCAGCACAAATCCGGGACAGGGGAACACTGAAGCTTTCTTT
clone_size: .; j_call: TRBJ2-6; v_call: TRBV5-1; d_call: .; cdr3_length: 15; cdr3_aa: CASSLQGSGANVLTF; cdr3_nt: TGCGCCAGCAGCTTGCAGGGGTCTGGGGCCAACGTCCTGACTTTC
clone_size: .; j_call: TRBJ1-2; v_call: TRBV7-9; d_call: TRBD1; cdr3_length: 16; cdr3_aa: CASSYSTPQGAGGYTF; cdr3_nt: TGTGCCAGCAGCTATTCGACCCCACAGGGGGCGGGTGGCTACACCTTC
clone_size: .; j_call: TRBJ1-1; v_call: TRBV20-1; d_call: .; cdr3_length: 12; cdr3_aa: CSAEGGNTEAFF; cdr3_nt: TGCAGTGCCGAAGGGGGAAACACTGAAGCTTTCTTT
clone_size: .; j_call: TRBJ1-1; v_call: TRBV20-1; d_call: .; cdr3_length: 14; cdr3_aa: CSAKQTNLNTEAFF; cdr3_nt: TGCAGTGCTAAACAGACAAACCTAAACACTGAAGCTTTCTTT
clone_size: .; j_call: TRBJ1-5; v_call: TRBV7-2; d_call: TRBD1; cdr3_length: 15; cdr3_aa: CASSFSGGGAQPQHF; cdr3_nt: TGTGCCAGCAGCTTCTCAGGGGGGGGCGCACAGCCCCAGCATTTT
clone_size: .; j_call: TRBJ1-5; v_call: TRBV19; d_call: TRBD1; cdr3_length: 16; cdr3_aa: CASNPGRDRVGQPQHF; cdr3_nt: TGTGCCAGTAACCCCGGTCGGGACAGGGTTGGCCAGCCCCAGCATTTT
clone_size: .; j_call: TRBJ1-1; v_call: TRBV29-1; d_call: .; cdr3_length: 14; cdr3_aa: CSVERQGTHTEAFF; cdr3_nt: TGCAGCGTTGAACGTCAGGGTACCCACACTGAAGCTTTCTTT
clone_size: .; j_call: TRBJ1-1; v_call: TRBV20-1; d_call: .; cdr3_length: 10; cdr3_aa: CSATDTEAFF; cdr3_nt: TGCAGTGCCACGGACACTGAAGCTTTCTTT
clone_size: .; j_call: TRBJ1-2; v_call: TRBV29-1; d_call: TRBD1; cdr3_length: 12; cdr3_aa: CSVPGDRLNYTF; cdr3_nt: TGCAGCGTCCCGGGGGACAGACTAAACTACACCTTC
clone_size: .; j_call: TRBJ2-7; v_call: TRBV6-2/TRBV6-3; d_call: TRBD2; cdr3_length: 15; cdr3_aa: CASSYALAESYEQYF; cdr3_nt: TGTGCCAGCAGTTACGCGCTAGCGGAGTCCTACGAGCAGTACTTC
clone_size: .; j_call: TRBJ2-7; v_call: TRBV4-2; d_call: .; cdr3_length: 13; cdr3_aa: CASSQDQGYEQYF; cdr3_nt: TGTGCCAGCAGCCAAGATCAGGGCTACGAGCAGTACTTC
clone_size: .; j_call: TRBJ2-5; v_call: TRBV20-1; d_call: .; cdr3_length: 14; cdr3_aa: CSAERQELGETQYF; cdr3_nt: TGCAGTGCCGAAAGACAGGAGCTGGGGGAGACCCAGTACTTC
clone_size: .; j_call: TRBJ1-5; v_call: TRBV12-5; d_call: .; cdr3_length: 16; cdr3_aa: CASGLTGWEGNQPQHF; cdr3_nt: TGTGCTAGTGGTTTGACAGGTTGGGAGGGCAATCAGCCCCAGCATTTT
clone_size: .; j_call: TRBJ2-3; v_call: TRBV9; d_call: TRBD2; cdr3_length: 19; cdr3_aa: CASSVGLAGGRRRTDTQYF; cdr3_nt: TGTGCCAGCAGCGTAGGTCTAGCGGGAGGGAGGCGCCGCACAGATACGCAGTATTTT
clone_size: .; j_call: TRBJ2-5; v_call: TRBV3-1; d_call: .; cdr3_length: 13; cdr3_aa: CASSLRGQETQYF; cdr3_nt: TGTGCCAGCTCACTGCGGGGGCAGGAGACCCAGTACTTC
clone_size: .; j_call: TRBJ2-5; v_call: TRBV5-1; d_call: TRBD1; cdr3_length: 15; cdr3_aa: CASSLATGEQETQYF; cdr3_nt: TGCGCCAGCAGCTTGGCGACAGGGGAACAAGAGACCCAGTACTTC
clone_size: .; j_call: TRBJ1-2; v_call: TRBV19; d_call: .; cdr3_length: 15; cdr3_aa: CASSPGVAGTRGYTF; cdr3_nt: TGTGCCAGTAGTCCCGGCGTGGCAGGCACTCGTGGCTACACCTTC
clone_size: .; j_call: TRBJ1-1; v_call: TRBV5-1; d_call: .; cdr3_length: 14; cdr3_aa: CASSLEGGHTEAFF; cdr3_nt: TGCGCCAGCAGCTTGGAGGGTGGGCACACTGAAGCTTTCTTT
clone_size: .; j_call: TRBJ2-5; v_call: TRBV29-1; d_call: .; cdr3_length: 12; cdr3_aa: CSVHRAPETQYF; cdr3_nt: TGCAGCGTTCACAGGGCCCCTGAGACCCAGTACTTC
clone_size: .; j_call: TRBJ1-2; v_call: TRBV10-3; d_call: TRBD1; cdr3_length: 14; cdr3_aa: CAISGPGQGGGYTF; cdr3_nt: TGTGCCATCAGTGGACCGGGACAGGGAGGTGGCTACACCTTC
clone_size: once; j_call: TRBJ1-2; v_call: TRBV3-1; d_call: TRBD1; cdr3_length: 17; cdr3_aa: CASQPSAGTGVVYGYTF; cdr3_nt: TGTGCCAGCCAGCCGTCAGCCGGGACAGGGGTAGTCTACGGCTACACCTTC
clone_size: .; j_call: TRBJ2-5; v_call: TRBV3-1; d_call: .; cdr3_length: 17; cdr3_aa: CASSHSGRRGGAETQYF; cdr3_nt: TGTGCCAGCAGCCATAGCGGTCGCAGAGGAGGGGCGGAGACCCAGTACTTC
clone_size: .; j_call: TRBJ1-1; v_call: TRBV6-2/TRBV6-3; d_call: .; cdr3_length: 13; cdr3_aa: CATRTNLNTEAFF; cdr3_nt: TGTGCCACCAGGACTAACCTGAACACTGAAGCTTTCTTT
clone_size: .; j_call: TRBJ1-5; v_call: TRBV18; d_call: .; cdr3_length: 15; cdr3_aa: CASSPLSGSGQPQHF; cdr3_nt: TGTGCCAGCTCACCACTTTCAGGGTCAGGTCAGCCCCAGCATTTT
clone_size: .; j_call: TRBJ2-7; v_call: TRBV12-3/TRBV12-4; d_call: .; cdr3_length: 14; cdr3_aa: CASSLVQQSYEQYF; cdr3_nt: TGTGCCAGCAGTTTAGTTCAGCAATCCTACGAGCAGTACTTC
clone_size: .; j_call: TRBJ1-3; v_call: TRBV5-4; d_call: .; cdr3_length: 13; cdr3_aa: CASSLNPGNTIYF; cdr3_nt: TGTGCCAGCAGCTTGAACCCTGGAAACACCATATATTTT
clone_size: .; j_call: TRBJ1-1; v_call: TRBV7-2; d_call: .; cdr3_length: 11; cdr3_aa: CASSLVWDYGF; cdr3_nt: TGTGCCAGCAGCTTAGTTTGGGACTACGGATTT
clone_size: .; j_call: TRBJ2-1; v_call: TRBV12-3/TRBV12-4; d_call: .; cdr3_length: 11; cdr3_aa: CASEEYNEQFF; cdr3_nt: TGTGCCAGCGAGGAGTACAATGAGCAGTTCTTC
clone_size: .; j_call: TRBJ1-1; v_call: TRBV20-1; d_call: .; cdr3_length: 14; cdr3_aa: CSAIKLPGGTEAFF; cdr3_nt: TGCAGTGCTATTAAACTCCCCGGGGGCACTGAAGCTTTCTTT
clone_size: .; j_call: TRBJ2-7; v_call: TRBV3-1; d_call: .; cdr3_length: 15; cdr3_aa: CASSQGIGSSYEQYF; cdr3_nt: TGTGCCAGCAGCCAAGGTATAGGGAGCTCCTACGAGCAGTACTTC
clone_size: .; j_call: TRBJ1-1; v_call: TRBV7-9; d_call: .; cdr3_length: 12; cdr3_aa: CASSGGRDEAFF; cdr3_nt: TGTGCCAGCAGCGGCGGGCGGGATGAAGCTTTCTTT
clone_size: .; j_call: TRBJ1-2; v_call: TRBV30; d_call: .; cdr3_length: 13; cdr3_aa: CAWSSGGGKRPTF; cdr3_nt: TGTGCCTGGAGCTCGGGGGGCGGTAAACGGCCTACATTC
clone_size: once; j_call: TRBJ2-7; v_call: TRBV5-1; d_call: TRBD1; cdr3_length: 14; cdr3_aa: CASSMGQGDYEQYF; cdr3_nt: TGCGCCAGCAGCATGGGACAGGGGGATTACGAGCAGTACTTC
clone_size: .; j_call: TRBJ2-5; v_call: TRBV12-3/TRBV12-4; d_call: .; cdr3_length: 12; cdr3_aa: CASSLSRETQYF; cdr3_nt: TGTGCCAGCAGTCTATCCCGAGAGACCCAGTACTTC
clone_size: .; j_call: TRBJ2-3; v_call: TRBV3-1; d_call: .; cdr3_length: 14; cdr3_aa: CASSQGQGGDTQYF; cdr3_nt: TGTGCCAGCAGCCAAGGACAGGGAGGAGATACGCAGTATTTT
clone_size: .; j_call: TRBJ1-4; v_call: TRBV30; d_call: TRBD1; cdr3_length: 14; cdr3_aa: CAWRGQWANEKLFF; cdr3_nt: TGTGCCTGGAGGGGACAGTGGGCTAATGAAAAACTGTTTTTT
clone_size: once; j_call: TRBJ1-2; v_call: TRBV27; d_call: .; cdr3_length: 13; cdr3_aa: CATSFPRSYGYTF; cdr3_nt: TGTGCCACCAGTTTCCCACGGTCCTATGGCTACACCTTC